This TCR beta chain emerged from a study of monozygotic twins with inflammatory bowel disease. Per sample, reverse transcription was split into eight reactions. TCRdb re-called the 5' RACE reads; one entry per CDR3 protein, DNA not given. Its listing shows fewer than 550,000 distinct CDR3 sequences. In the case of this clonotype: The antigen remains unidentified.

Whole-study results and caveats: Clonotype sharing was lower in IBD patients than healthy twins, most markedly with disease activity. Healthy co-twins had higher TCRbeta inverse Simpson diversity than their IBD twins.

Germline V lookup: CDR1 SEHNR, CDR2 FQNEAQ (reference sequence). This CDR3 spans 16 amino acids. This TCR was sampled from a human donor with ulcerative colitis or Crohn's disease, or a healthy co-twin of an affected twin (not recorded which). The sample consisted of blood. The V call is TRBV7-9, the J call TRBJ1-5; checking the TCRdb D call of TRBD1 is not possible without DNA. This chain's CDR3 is CASSTTGGGGNQPQHF.